Given below is one T cell receptor (beta chain) in context. The CDR3 extends over 15 amino acids. Trimming took 2 bases from V and 8 from J, leaving 15 bases between them. Germline CDR1 SEHNR, CDR2 FQNEAQ (reference sequence). The source of the sample is a study of OX40 agonist ivuxolimab in advanced cancers. Study context: Hepatocellular carcinoma, melanoma, renal cell or head and neck cancer affected the dose-escalation patients. Those enrolled were approximately 87% male, with a mean age of around 55 years and ages from 23 to 79. Partial responses were achieved by three patients, one with hepatocellular carcinoma and two with cutaneous melanoma.

The table came from immunoSEQ multiplex PCR; TCRdb's copy has only in-frame clones and leaves some out. The table has about 62,000 clones, about 85% seen once. The starting material was CD4+ or CD8+ T cells sorted from blood, obtained in a trial of the OX40 agonist ivuxolimab. This clonotype originated in an adult with an advanced solid tumor such as melanoma, head and neck, liver or kidney cancer. J is TRBJ1-4 and V is TRBV7-9; D might be TRBD1 (6 bases). The DNA of the CDR3 is TGTGCCAGCAGCTTAACCCAGGGGATGCGGGAAAAACTGTTTTTT. Translating gives CASSLTQGMREKLFF.